This TCR beta chain was identified during a study of CXCR3-negative and CXCR3-positive naive CD8 T cells. The CDR3 totals 14 residues. About this clonotype: The antigen is unknown.

Libraries of TRB cDNA were made by 5' RACE and carried UMIs. From the 5' RACE reads, TCRdb lists one entry per CDR3 protein and no DNA. Listed are roughly 4,700 distinct CDR3 sequences; 2% to 3% falls within the top ten. The naive CD8+ gate required CD45RO-CCR7+CD27+CD95- phenotype. Study-wide points: Comparably high diversity was seen in both naive subsets, and much lower diversity in memory CD8+ cells. CXCR3 expression partially decreased after cryopreservation; most assays used fresh PBMCs. When CXCR3-positive naive cells were set against CXCR3-negative naive cells, the former had more hydrophobic TRB CDR3s.

The TCR originated in a human donor in good health. Some clones in this sample may be carry-over from other donors' samples. J is TRBJ2-7 and V is TRBV12-3 or TRBV12-4. The material sequenced was naive CXCR3+ CD8+ T cells from blood. This sample's subset: CD45RO-CCR7+CD27+CD95- naive CD8+ T cells expressing CXCR3 (TNR3+). CDR3 residues: CASSTSDPSYEQYF.